What follows is one T cell receptor beta chain and its context. The entry originates in a study of post-analysis software for immune sequencing data. Across the whole study: Clinical courses comprised relapsing-remitting, secondary progressive and progressive-relapsing multiple sclerosis.

Prepared TCR beta cDNA libraries contained unique molecular identifiers. TCRdb independently ran MiXCR on the PCR reads; one entry per CDR3 protein. The repertoire consists of roughly 700,000 distinct CDR3 sequences, with about 32% occurring once and the leading ten covering 0.56%. This sequence was found in a girl aged 5-17 years with multiple sclerosis. Sequencing was performed on blood.

This chain's CDR3 is CATSARTPDTQYF. The CDR3 nucleotides are TGTGCCACCAGCGCCCGAACCCCAGATACGCAGTATTTT. This chain links TRBV15 with TRBJ2-3; D unclear. The germline CDR1 and CDR2 sequences are LNHNV and YYDKDF (reference sequence). Trimming stripped 5 bases from V and 4 bases from J, with 10 bases between. There are 13 residues in the CDR3.